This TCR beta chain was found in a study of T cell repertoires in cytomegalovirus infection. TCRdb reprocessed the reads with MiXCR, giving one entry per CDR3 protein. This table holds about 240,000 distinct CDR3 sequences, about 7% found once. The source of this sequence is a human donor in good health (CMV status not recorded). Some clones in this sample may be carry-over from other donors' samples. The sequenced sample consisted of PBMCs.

CDR3 protein: CASSETGGRVTQYF. CDR3 DNA sequence: TGTGCCAGCAGTGAGACGGGGGGCAGGGTGACCCAGTACTTC. The rearrangement links TRBV2 to TRBJ2-5; possible D gene TRBD2, 7 bases. In germline, CDR1 is SNHLY, CDR2 FYNNEI. V lost 3 bases, J lost 7 bases, and 15 bases lay in between. The CDR3 has 14 residues.